Listed below are T cell receptor beta chains from one sample, sequenced in a study of CD8+ T cells in alopecia areata. Sequencing used immunoSEQ multiplex PCR; TCRdb keeps in-frame clones, though not all of them. Of about 190,000 clones listed, less than 65% were seen once; the top ten hold just over 1%. Source: CD4+ T cells sorted from blood, taken at week 24, from a patient treated with tofacitinib. The receptors were gathered from a human donor with alopecia areata. Each CDR3 is given without its conserved first and last residue. A D gene is named only where the DNA matches it firmly.

d_call	v_call	j_call	cdr3_aa
TRBD1	TRBV29-1	TRBJ2-5	SVVRTGETQY
-	TRBV30	TRBJ2-1	ASTVGPTSYNEQF
-	TRBV7-2	TRBJ1-5	ASSWTTGTDQPQH
-	TRBV29-1	TRBJ2-5	SVPVGHGTQY
-	TRBV7-2	TRBJ1-1	ASTSYTEAF
-	TRBV20-1	TRBJ1-2	SLTETYGYT
-	TRBV29-1	TRBJ1-2	SVDPASSYT
-	TRBV29-1	TRBJ2-5	SAERIRGQETQY
TRBD2	TRBV5-1	TRBJ2-3	ASSFTGTTSTDTQY
-	TRBV29-1	TRBJ1-1	SVEVGGYEAF
TRBD1	TRBV5-1	TRBJ2-5	ASRTGNLQETQY
-	TRBV4-3	TRBJ2-2	ASSQDRGVGELF
TRBD1	TRBV7-9	TRBJ1-2	ASSRGQGNGYT
-	TRBV5-4	TRBJ2-3	ASSLSGGTPTDTQY
-	TRBV5-4	TRBJ2-5	ASSLPTKETQY
TRBD1	TRBV29-1	TRBJ1-2	SDRGPNYGYT
-	TRBV6-5	TRBJ1-1	ASSYSQGLMNTEAF
-	TRBV11-2	TRBJ1-2	ASSLANYGYT
-	TRBV9	TRBJ2-5	ASSVGSGVGETQY
-	TRBV9	TRBJ1-2	ASSVMGAEGDGYT
-	TRBV25-1	TRBJ1-2	ASSERSYGYT
-	TRBV15	TRBJ1-4	ATSRDEWLGEKLF
-	TRBV29-1	TRBJ2-1	SALVEGSTSYNEQF
-	TRBV2	TRBJ1-3	ASEGSGNTIY
TRBD1	TRBV5-1	TRBJ1-1	ASSSLDQGAAEAF
TRBD1	TRBV29-1	TRBJ1-1	SSGQMNTEAF
-	TRBV30	TRBJ1-2	AWSQQGVNYGYT
-	TRBV29-1	TRBJ2-7	SVVTQAHAQY
-	TRBV2	TRBJ1-5	ASSDVGINNQPQH
-	TRBV11-3	TRBJ2-6	ASTPGATGANVLT
TRBD1	TRBV30	TRBJ1-5	AWNRGSNQPQH
-	TRBV9	TRBJ1-2	ASSVGWDGYT